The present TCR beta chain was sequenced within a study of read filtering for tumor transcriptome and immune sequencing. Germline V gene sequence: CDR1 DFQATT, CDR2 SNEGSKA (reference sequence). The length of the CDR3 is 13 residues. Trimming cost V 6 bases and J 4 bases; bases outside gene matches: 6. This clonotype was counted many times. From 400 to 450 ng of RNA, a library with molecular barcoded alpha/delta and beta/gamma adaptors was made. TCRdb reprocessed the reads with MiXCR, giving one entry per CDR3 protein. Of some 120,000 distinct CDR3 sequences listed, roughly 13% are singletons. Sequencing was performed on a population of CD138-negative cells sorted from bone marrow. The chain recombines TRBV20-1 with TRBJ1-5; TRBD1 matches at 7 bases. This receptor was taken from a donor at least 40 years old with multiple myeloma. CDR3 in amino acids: CSAYGQANQPQHF. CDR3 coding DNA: TGCAGTGCATACGGACAGGCTAATCAGCCCCAGCATTTT.